The following is a T cell receptor beta chain sequence with its context. What it recognizes is unknown. Germline V gene data show CDR1 as SGHVS and CDR2 as FQNEAQ. CDR3 length: 12 amino acids. With 3 bases removed from V and 2 bases from J, the gap between germline ends came to 3 bases. The data stem from a study of T cells in tuberculosis. TCRdb's copy holds only in-frame clones and misses some; the assay was immunoSEQ multiplex PCR. The sample consists of around 35,000 clones, about 91% of them appearing once. Time point reported: new active TB diagnosis, blood taken before or within 7 days of starting treatment. Each patient had positive sputum smear microscopy and/or positive culture. Study-wide results and limits: The TCR-beta difference was not significant; alpha differences partly reflected length.

The clonotype was recovered from an adult with tuberculosis. This sample comprised PBMCs, obtained at tuberculosis diagnosis. V usage is TRBV7-8 and J usage is TRBJ2-3, with D hard to call. The CDR3 DNA reads TGTGCCAGCAGCTTCTCCACAGATACGCAGTATTTT. Residues: CASSFSTDTQYF.